The TCR beta chain described here comes from a study of blood T cell repertoires in COVID-19. Across the whole study: Sample material is recorded as cDNA or gDNA derived from T cells, B-cell-depleted T cells, or PBMCs.

Seattle patient enrollment occurred during active infection, with longitudinal follow-up thereafter. The V and J ends lost 7 bases and 4 bases, in that order; junction bases with no gene match: 2. In germline, CDR1 is KGHDR, CDR2 SFDVKD. The CDR3 covers 13 residues. Under the authors' procedure: Estimates of nucleated cell counts were drawn from the amplification of reference gene primers. TCRdb's table, derived via immunoSEQ multiplex PCR, lists solely in-frame clones and lacks some. Clonal size and the V and J genes are those of that table, whereas D and trimming came from the DNA. The sample shows 250,000 to 300,000 clones, roughly nine tenths of them seen only once.

What was sequenced was peripheral blood. The V gene is TRBV24-1, the J gene TRBJ1-1; 10 bases are shared with TRBD1. The source is a woman younger than 45 with COVID-19, enrolled during active disease. The CDR3 region has the DNA TGTGCCACCAGAGGACAGGGGGGCACTGAAGCTTTCTTT. This codes for CATRGQGGTEAFF.